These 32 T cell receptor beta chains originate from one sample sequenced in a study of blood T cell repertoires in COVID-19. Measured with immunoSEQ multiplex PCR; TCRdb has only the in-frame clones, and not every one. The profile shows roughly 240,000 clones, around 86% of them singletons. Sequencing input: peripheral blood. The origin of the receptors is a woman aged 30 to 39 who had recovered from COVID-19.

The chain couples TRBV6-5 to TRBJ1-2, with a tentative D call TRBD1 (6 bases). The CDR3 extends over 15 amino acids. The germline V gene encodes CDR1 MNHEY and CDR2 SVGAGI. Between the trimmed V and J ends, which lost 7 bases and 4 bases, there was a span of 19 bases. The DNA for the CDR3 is TGTGCCAGCATGCGAAGGAACAGGGAGCTCTATGGCTACACCTTC. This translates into CASMRRNRELYGYTF.

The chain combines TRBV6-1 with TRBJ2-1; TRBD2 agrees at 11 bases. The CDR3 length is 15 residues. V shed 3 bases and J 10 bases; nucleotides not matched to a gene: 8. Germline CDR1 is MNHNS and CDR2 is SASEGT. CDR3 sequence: CASSDLLAGGGEQFF. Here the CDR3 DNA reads TGTGCCAGCAGTGATTTGCTAGCGGGGGGTGGGGAGCAGTTCTTC.

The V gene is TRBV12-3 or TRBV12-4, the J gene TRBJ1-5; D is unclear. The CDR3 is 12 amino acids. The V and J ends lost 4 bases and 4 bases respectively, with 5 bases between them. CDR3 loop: CASSSMNQPQHF. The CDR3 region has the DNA TGTGCCAGCAGTTCTATGAATCAGCCCCAGCATTTT.

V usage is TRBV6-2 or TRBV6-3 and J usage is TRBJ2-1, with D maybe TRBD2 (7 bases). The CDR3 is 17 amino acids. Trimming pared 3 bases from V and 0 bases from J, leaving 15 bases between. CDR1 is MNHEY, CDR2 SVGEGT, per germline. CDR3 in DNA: TGTGCCAGCAGTTATAGGCGGGGGCTCAGCTCCTACAATGAGCAGTTCTTC. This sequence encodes CASSYRRGLSSYNEQFF.

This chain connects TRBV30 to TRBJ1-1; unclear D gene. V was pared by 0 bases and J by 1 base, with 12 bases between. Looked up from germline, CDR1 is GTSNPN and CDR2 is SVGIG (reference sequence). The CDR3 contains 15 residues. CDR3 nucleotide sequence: TGTGCCTGGAGTGTACGGGGTGAAGGGAACACTGAAGCTTTCTTT. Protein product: CAWSVRGEGNTEAFF.

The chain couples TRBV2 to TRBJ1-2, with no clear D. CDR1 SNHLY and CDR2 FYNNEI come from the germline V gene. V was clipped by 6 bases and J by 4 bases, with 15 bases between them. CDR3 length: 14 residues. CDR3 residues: CASSEEGAGYGYTF. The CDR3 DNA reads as TGTGCCAGCAGCGAGGAGGGAGCAGGCTATGGCTACACCTTC.

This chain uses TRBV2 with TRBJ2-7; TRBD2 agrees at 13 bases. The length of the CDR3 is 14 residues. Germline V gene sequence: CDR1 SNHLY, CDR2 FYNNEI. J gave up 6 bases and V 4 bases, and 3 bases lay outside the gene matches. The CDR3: CASSGGLAGREQYF. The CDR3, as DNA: TGTGCCAGCAGTGGGGGACTAGCGGGGCGCGAGCAGTACTTC.

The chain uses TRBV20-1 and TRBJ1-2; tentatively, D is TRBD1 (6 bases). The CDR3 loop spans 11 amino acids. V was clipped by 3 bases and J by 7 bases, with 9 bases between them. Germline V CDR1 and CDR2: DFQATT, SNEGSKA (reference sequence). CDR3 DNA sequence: TGCAGTGCTAGGCAGGGGACTGGCTACACCTTC. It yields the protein CSARQGTGYTF.

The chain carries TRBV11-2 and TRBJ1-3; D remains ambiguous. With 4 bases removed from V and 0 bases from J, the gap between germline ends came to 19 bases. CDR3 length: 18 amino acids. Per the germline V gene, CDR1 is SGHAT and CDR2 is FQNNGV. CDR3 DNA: TGTGCCAGCAGCTCCTACGGGCTTGGACTGCGCTCTGGAAACACCATATATTTT. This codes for CASSSYGLGLRSGNTIYF.

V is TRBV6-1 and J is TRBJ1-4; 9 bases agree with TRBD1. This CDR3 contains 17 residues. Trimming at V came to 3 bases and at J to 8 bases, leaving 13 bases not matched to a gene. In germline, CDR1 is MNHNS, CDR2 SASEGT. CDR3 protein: CASSDPSQGQGNEKLFF. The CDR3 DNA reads TGTGCCAGCAGTGACCCCTCCCAGGGACAGGGCAACGAAAAACTGTTTTTT.

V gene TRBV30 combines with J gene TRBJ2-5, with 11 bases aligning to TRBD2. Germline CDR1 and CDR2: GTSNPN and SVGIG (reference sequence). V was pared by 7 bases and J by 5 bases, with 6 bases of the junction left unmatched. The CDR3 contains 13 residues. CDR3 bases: TGTGCCTATAGCGGGGGGGCCTGGGAGACCCAGTACTTC. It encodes CAYSGGAWETQYF.

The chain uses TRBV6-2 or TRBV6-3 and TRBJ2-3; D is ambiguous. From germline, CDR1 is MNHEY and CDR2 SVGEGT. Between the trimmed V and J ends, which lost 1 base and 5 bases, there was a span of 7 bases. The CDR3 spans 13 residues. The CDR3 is CASSYYQLDTQYF. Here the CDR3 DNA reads TGTGCCAGCAGTTACTACCAACTAGATACGCAGTATTTT.

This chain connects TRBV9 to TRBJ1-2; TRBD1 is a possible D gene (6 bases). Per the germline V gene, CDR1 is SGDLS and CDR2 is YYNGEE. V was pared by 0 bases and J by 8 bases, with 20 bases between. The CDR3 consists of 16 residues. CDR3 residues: CASSVDLGAPTGGYTF. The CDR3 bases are TGTGCCAGCAGCGTAGATTTGGGGGCGCCGACGGGAGGCTACACCTTC.

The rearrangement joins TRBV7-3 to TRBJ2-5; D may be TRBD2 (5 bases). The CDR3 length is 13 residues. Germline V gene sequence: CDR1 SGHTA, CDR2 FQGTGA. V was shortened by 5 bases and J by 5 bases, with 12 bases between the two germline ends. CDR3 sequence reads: CASSPGERETQYF. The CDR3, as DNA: TGTGCCAGCAGCCCCGGGGAGAGGGAGACCCAGTACTTC.

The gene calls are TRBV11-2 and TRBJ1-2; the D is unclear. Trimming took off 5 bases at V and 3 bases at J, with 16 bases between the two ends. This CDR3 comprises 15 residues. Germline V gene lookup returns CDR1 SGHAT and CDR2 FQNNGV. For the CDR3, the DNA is TGTGCCAGCAGCCCCAGGCCTAGGCGGGACTATGGCTACACCTTC. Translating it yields CASSPRPRRDYGYTF. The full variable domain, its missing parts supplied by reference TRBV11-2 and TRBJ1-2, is EAGVAQSPRYKIIEKRQSVAFWCNPISGHATLYWYQQILGQGPKLLIQFQNNGVVDDSQLPKDRFSAERLKGVDSTLKIQPAKLEDSAVYLCASSPRPRRDYGYTFGSGTRLTVV.

CDR3 sequence: CASSLLSDSDKAFF. The DNA for the CDR3 is TGTGCCAGCAGCTTACTCTCTGACAGCGACAAAGCTTTCTTT. J is TRBJ1-1 and V is TRBV7-9, with a weak D call TRBD1 (5 bases). Germline values: CDR1 SEHNR, CDR2 FQNEAQ (reference sequence). The germline V and J ends were trimmed by 2 bases and 9 bases, with 16 bases remaining between them. This CDR3 has 14 residues.

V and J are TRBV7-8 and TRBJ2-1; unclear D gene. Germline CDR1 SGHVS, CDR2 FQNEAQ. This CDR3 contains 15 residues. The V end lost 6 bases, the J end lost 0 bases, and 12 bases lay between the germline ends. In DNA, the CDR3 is TGTGCCAGCAGGTTAAGCGCCCACTCCTACAATGAGCAGTTCTTC. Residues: CASRLSAHSYNEQFF.

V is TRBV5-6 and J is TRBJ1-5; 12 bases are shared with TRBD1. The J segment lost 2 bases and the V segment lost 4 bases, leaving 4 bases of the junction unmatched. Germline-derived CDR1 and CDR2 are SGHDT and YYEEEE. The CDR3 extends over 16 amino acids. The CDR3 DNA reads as TGTGCCAGCAGCGGTGGGACAGGGGGCCGCAATCAGCCCCAGCATTTT. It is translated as CASSGGTGGRNQPQHF.

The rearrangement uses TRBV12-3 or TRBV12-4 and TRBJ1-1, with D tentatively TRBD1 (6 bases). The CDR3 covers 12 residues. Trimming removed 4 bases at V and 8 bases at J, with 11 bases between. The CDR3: CASSSYRAEAFF. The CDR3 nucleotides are TGTGCCAGCAGTTCCTACAGGGCCGAAGCTTTCTTT.

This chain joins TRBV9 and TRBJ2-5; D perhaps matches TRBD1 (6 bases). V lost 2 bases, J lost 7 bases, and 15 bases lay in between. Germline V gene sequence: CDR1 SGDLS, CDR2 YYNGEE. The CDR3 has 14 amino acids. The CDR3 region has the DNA TGTGCCAGCAGCGTCGGGACATTTAGTGGGACCCAGTACTTC. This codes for CASSVGTFSGTQYF.

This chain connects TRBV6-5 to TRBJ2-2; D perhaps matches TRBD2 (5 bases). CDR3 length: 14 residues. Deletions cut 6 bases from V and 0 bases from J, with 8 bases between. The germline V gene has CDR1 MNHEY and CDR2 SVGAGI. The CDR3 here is CASSRGTNTGELFF. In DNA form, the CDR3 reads TGTGCCAGCAGCCGGGGAACGAACACCGGGGAGCTGTTTTTT.

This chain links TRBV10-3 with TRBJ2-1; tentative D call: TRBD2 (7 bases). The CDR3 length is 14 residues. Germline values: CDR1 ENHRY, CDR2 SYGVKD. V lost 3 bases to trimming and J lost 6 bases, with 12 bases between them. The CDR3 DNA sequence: TGTGCCATCAGTGATGGACTAGGGGGCAATGAGCAGTTCTTC. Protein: CAISDGLGGNEQFF.

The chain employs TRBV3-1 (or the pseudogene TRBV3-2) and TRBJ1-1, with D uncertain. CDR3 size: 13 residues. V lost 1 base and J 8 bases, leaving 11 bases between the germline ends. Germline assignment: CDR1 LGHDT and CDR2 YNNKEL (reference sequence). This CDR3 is CASSQVVGREAFF. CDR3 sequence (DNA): TGTGCCAGCAGCCAAGTTGTGGGGAGGGAAGCTTTCTTT.

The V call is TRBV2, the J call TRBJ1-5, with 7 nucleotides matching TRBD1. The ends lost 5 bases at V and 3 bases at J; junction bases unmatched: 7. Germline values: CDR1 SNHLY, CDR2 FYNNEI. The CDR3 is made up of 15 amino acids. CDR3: CASSRSTGSNQPQHF. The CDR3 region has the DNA TGTGCCAGCAGTCGCTCGACAGGGTCCAATCAGCCCCAGCATTTT.

In DNA, the CDR3 is TGTGCCAGCAGCCAAGATCGCCAGGGGTTGAGCTCTGGAAACACCATATATTTT. This gives the protein CASSQDRQGLSSGNTIYF. The chain carries TRBV3-1 (or the pseudogene TRBV3-2) and TRBJ1-3, with D possibly being TRBD1 (6 bases). V lost 0 bases and J 0 bases, leaving 15 bases between the germline ends. CDR1 is LGHDT and CDR2 is YNNKEL in the germline V gene (reference sequence). The CDR3 sequence is 18 residues long.

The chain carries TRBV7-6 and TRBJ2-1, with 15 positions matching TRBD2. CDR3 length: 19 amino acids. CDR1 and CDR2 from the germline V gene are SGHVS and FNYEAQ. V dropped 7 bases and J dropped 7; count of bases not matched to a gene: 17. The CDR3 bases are TGTGCCAGCATGGGCAGGGGCGGACTAGCGGGGGGGCTCCCGAATGAGCAGTTCTTC. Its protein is CASMGRGGLAGGLPNEQFF.

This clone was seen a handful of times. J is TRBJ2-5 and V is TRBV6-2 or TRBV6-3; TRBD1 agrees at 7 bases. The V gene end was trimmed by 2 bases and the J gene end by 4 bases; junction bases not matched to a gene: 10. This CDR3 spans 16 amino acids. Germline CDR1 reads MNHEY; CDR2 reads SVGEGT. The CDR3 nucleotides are TGTGCCAGCAGTTACGCGCTACAGGGGTATGGAGAGACCCAGTACTTC. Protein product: CASSYALQGYGETQYF.

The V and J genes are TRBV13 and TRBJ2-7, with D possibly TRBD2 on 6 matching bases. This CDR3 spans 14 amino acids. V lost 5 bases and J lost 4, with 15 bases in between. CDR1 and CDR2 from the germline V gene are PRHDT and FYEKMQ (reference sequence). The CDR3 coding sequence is TGTGCCAGCAGCAGGGAGTATGGGGGGTACGAGCAGTACTTC. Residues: CASSREYGGYEQYF.

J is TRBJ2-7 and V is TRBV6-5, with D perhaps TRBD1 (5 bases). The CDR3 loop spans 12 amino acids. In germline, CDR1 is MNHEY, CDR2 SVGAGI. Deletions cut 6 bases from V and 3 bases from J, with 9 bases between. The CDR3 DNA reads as TGTGCCAGCAGCTCGACAGTCTACGAGCAGTACTTC. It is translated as CASSSTVYEQYF.

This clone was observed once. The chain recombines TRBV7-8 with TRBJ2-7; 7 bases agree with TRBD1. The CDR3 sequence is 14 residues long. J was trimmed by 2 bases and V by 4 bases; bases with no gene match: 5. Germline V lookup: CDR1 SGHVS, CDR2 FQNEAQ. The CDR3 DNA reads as TGTGCCAGCAGCTCAAACAGGGGTGCCTACGAGCAGTACTTC. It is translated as CASSSNRGAYEQYF.

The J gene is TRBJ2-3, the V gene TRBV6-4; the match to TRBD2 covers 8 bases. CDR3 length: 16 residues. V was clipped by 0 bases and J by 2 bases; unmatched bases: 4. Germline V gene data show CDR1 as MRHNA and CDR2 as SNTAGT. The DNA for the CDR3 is TGTGCCAGCAGTGACTCGATTAGCGGGGACACAGATACGCAGTATTTT. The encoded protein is CASSDSISGDTDTQYF.

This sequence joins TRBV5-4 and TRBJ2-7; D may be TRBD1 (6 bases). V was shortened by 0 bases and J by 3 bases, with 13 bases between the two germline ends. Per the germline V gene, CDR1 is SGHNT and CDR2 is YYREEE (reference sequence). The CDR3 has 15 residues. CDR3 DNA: TGTGCCAGCAGCTTGGGGCCGGGACACGACTACGAGCAGTACTTC. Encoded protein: CASSLGPGHDYEQYF.